A selection of T cell receptor beta chains follows, all from one sample in a study of shared clonotypes between healthy human individuals. The data were produced by immunoSEQ multiplex PCR, yet TCRdb's version contains in-frame clones alone and is incomplete. The data hold roughly 1,100,000 clones, with approximately 70% observed a single time. The sample comprised memory CD4+ T cells sorted from blood. All receptors derive from a man younger than 35 in good health. The CDR3 runs from the conserved cysteine through the conserved F or W. The order of the fields is D gene, V gene, J gene, clone size, CDR3 protein, CDR3 DNA. A D gene is named only where the DNA matches it firmly. Expanded clones are given a class, and other clones once, few, many or no size at all.

TRBD2	TRBV5-1	TRBJ2-7	-	CASSLLLAGAGEQYF	TGCGCCAGCAGCTTGTTGCTAGCGGGAGCGGGCGAGCAGTACTTC
-	TRBV29-1	TRBJ2-3	-	CSVESGPPNTQYF	TGCAGCGTTGAGTCCGGCCCCCCAAATACGCAGTATTTT
TRBD2	TRBV6-1	TRBJ2-2	many	CASSPPAGGSGELFF	TGTGCCAGCAGTCCACCAGCGGGAGGCTCCGGGGAGCTGTTTTTT
TRBD2	TRBV14	TRBJ2-1	-	CASSRRTSGSNEQFF	TGTGCCAGCAGCCGGCGGACTAGCGGGAGTAATGAGCAGTTCTTC
-	TRBV2	TRBJ2-1	-	CASTIRGTVNYNEQFF	TGTGCCAGCACCATACGGGGGACAGTCAATTACAATGAGCAGTTCTTC
-	TRBV6-6	TRBJ1-1	once	CASRSRGMNTEAFF	TGTGCCAGCAGGTCGCGGGGCATGAACACTGAAGCTTTCTTT
TRBD2	TRBV6-1	TRBJ2-3	-	CASTLGLATDTQYF	TGTGCCAGCACCCTGGGACTAGCGACAGATACGCAGTATTTT
-	TRBV7-2	TRBJ1-2	-	CASSPLGPQDYGYTF	TGTGCCAGCAGTCCTCTGGGCCCCCAAGACTATGGCTACACCTTC
-	TRBV5-1	TRBJ1-2	-	CASSGAPGYGYTF	TGCGCCAGCAGTGGAGCGCCTGGGTATGGCTACACCTTC
TRBD1	TRBV6-5	TRBJ1-1	-	CASRAGTGVMEAFF	TGTGCCAGCAGGGCCGGGACAGGGGTGATGGAAGCTTTCTTT
TRBD2	TRBV6-1	TRBJ2-2	-	CASSSGGGTGELFF	TGTGCCAGCAGCAGCGGGGGCGGAACCGGGGAGCTGTTTTTT
-	TRBV5-4	TRBJ1-3	-	CASSPGQGSSGNTIYF	TGTGCCAGCAGCCCGGGGCAGGGAAGCTCTGGAAACACCATATATTTT
TRBD1	TRBV19	TRBJ1-2	-	CASSWTGGAYGYTF	TGTGCCAGTAGTTGGACAGGGGGCGCTTATGGCTACACCTTC
-	TRBV10-3	TRBJ1-5	-	CAIKPEYGNQPQHF	TGTGCCATTAAGCCGGAATACGGCAATCAGCCCCAGCATTTT
-	TRBV5-1	TRBJ1-1	-	CASSSSTVNTEAFF	TGCGCCAGCAGCTCTTCGACGGTGAACACTGAAGCTTTCTTT
-	TRBV6-1	TRBJ2-3	-	CASSEFGGRSTDTQYF	TGTGCCAGCAGTGAATTCGGGGGGCGGTCCACAGATACGCAGTATTTT
-	TRBV19	TRBJ1-1	few	CASSLQGLGNTEAFF	TGTGCCAGTAGTCTCCAGGGGCTGGGGAACACTGAAGCTTTCTTT
-	TRBV28	TRBJ1-5	-	CASSLPGLGGNQPQHF	TGTGCCAGCAGTTTACCAGGACTTGGTGGCAATCAGCCCCAGCATTTT
TRBD1	TRBV4-1	TRBJ2-7	-	CASSLDRGTYEQYF	TGCGCCAGCAGCCTGGACAGGGGAACCTACGAGCAGTACTTC
-	TRBV13	TRBJ1-4	-	CASSFKQGGEKLFF	TGTGCCAGCAGCTTTAAACAGGGAGGAGAAAAACTGTTTTTT
-	TRBV6-1	TRBJ2-7	-	CASSTSGSGSYEQYF	-
-	TRBV4-2	TRBJ1-5	-	CASSQDVGGAVAYQPQHF	TGTGCCAGCAGCCAAGATGTGGGGGGGGCAGTCGCCTATCAGCCCCAGCATTTT
TRBD2	TRBV4-1	TRBJ2-7	-	CASSQAGGGYEQYF	TGCGCCAGCAGCCAAGCGGGAGGAGGGTACGAGCAGTACTTC
-	TRBV7-2	TRBJ2-5	-	CASSLGQVETQYF	TGTGCCAGCAGCTTAGGGCAGGTAGAGACCCAGTACTTC